This T cell receptor (beta chain) was captured by sequencing in a study of blood T cell repertoires in COVID-19. Background on the study: Sites across the United States, Italy and Spain contributed samples from acute and convalescent COVID-19.

This table comes from immunoSEQ multiplex PCR, and its TCRdb copy is limited to in-frame clones, with some not included. The sample carries a few hundred thousand clones, approximately 90% recorded once. Clinical histories supplied by participants themselves formed the basis of cohort assignment. Germline values: CDR1 MNHEY, CDR2 SVGAGI. This CDR3 is built from 14 residues. Trimming shortened V by 2 bases and J by 0 bases, and 6 bases separated the two germline ends. The sample consisted of PBMCs or T cells enriched from blood (not recorded which). The source of this sequence is a man between 18 and 35 years old who had recovered from COVID-19. The V and J genes are TRBV6-5 and TRBJ2-3, with no clear D. CDR3 residues: CASSYRRSTDTQYF. CDR3 nucleotides: TGTGCCAGCAGTTACCGCCGGAGCACAGATACGCAGTATTTT.